A single T cell receptor (beta chain) is shown here with its context. Its antigen is unknown. This sample was taken from a study of blood T cells in healthy people across ages. Study conclusions and caveats: Naive CD4+ cells and diversity were both higher in long-lived donors than in aged donors.

A J-beta primer mix and a sample-barcoded 5' primer were used in a second PCR of roughly 6 to 12 cycles. Each sample yielded at least 3 million CDR3-containing paired-end reads. TCRdb reanalysed the 5' RACE reads using MiXCR and keeps one entry per CDR3 protein. Of hundreds of thousands of distinct CDR3 sequences listed, around 21% were seen once; the top ten hold under 4%. The germline gives CDR1 SGHRS, CDR2 YFSETQ. V lost 7 bases, J lost 5 bases, and 15 bases lay in between. The length of the CDR3 is 13 residues. This sequence was found in a man in his sixties or seventies in good health. V and J are TRBV5-1 and TRBJ1-1, with D uncertain. The sample comprised blood. The CDR3 loop reads CASRAPPLTEAFF. The CDR3 DNA sequence: TGCGCCAGCCGAGCTCCCCCCCTGACTGAAGCTTTCTTT. Together with reference TRBV5-1 and TRBJ1-1, the CDR3 gives the full variable domain: KAGVTQTPRYLIKTRGQQVTLSCSPISGHRSVSWYQQTPGQGLQFLFEYFSETQRNKGNFPGRFSGRQFSNSRSEMNVSTLELGDSALYLCASRAPPLTEAFFGQGTRLTVV.